This TCR beta chain was found in a study of regulatory T cells in long-lasting Graves disease. Arm-PCR of CDR3 regions with iRepertoire HTBI primers generated TCR beta libraries. One entry per CDR3 protein results from TCRdb running MiXCR on the multiplex PCR reads. The repertoire holds some 400,000 distinct CDR3 sequences, with under 15% as singletons. V lost 10 bases, J lost 2 bases, and 14 bases lay in between. The CDR3 is 14 residues long. Germline CDR1 is MDHEN and CDR2 is SYDVKM. Time point of the sample: newly diagnosed GD, antithyroid drugs for less than 3 months. Making the TCR library involved RNA that had been extracted from PBMCs. These data were also reused for a study on T cells in Graves' hyperthyroidism and ophthalmopathy. That source adds: Exclusion of a patient resulted from uncontrolled infection, other autoimmune disease, pregnancy or lactation. TCR CDR3 underwent first-round RT-PCR with the HTBI primer set.

The specimen was peripheral blood mononuclear cells (PBMCs), collected at new diagnosis, from a patient treated with antithyroid drugs. This chain connects TRBV28 to TRBJ2-2; D is unresolved. The source of this sequence is a woman in her twenties or thirties with Graves disease. The CDR3 protein is CATNTGLNTGELFF. The CDR3 DNA reads as TGTGCCACCAACACGGGTCTCAACACCGGGGAGCTGTTTTTT.